The clone carrying this T cell receptor beta chain has a single count. The antigen is unknown. An assay was performed, and its level was deep. Source study methods: ImmunoSEQ gave junction-only sequences without quality scores, so filtering differed. Clones were read by immunoSEQ multiplex PCR, and TCRdb kept only the in-frame ones, dropping some. D and trimming come from the DNA, and the V and J calls and clone size come from that table. The data show roughly 1,500,000 clones, about 98% seen once. The data originate from a study of shared clonotypes between healthy human individuals. Findings and limits, study-wide: How much donors shared clonotypes was expected to be affected by sequencing depth. Researchers sampled only blood; tissue repertoires likely differ.

CDR3 length: 14 residues. The ends lost 4 bases at V and 2 bases at J; junction bases unmatched: 5. Per the germline V gene, CDR1 is SGHTS and CDR2 is YDEGEE. The chain recombines TRBV5-8 with TRBJ2-5, with TRBD1 matching 7 bases. Source material: naive CD4+ T cells sorted from blood. Subset described: CD45RA+ positively selected. The sequence derives from a man aged 30-40 years in good health. The CDR3 coding sequence is TGTGCCAGCAGCATAGGACAGGTTCAAGAGACCCAGTACTTC. Its protein is CASSIGQVQETQYF. The variable domain in full, completed from reference TRBV5-8 and TRBJ2-5, reads EAGVTQSPTHLIKTRGQQATLRCSPISGHTSVYWYQQALGLGLQFLLWYDEGEERNRGNFPPRFSGRQFPNYSSELNVNALELEDSALYLCASSIGQVQETQYFGPGTRLLVL.